This T cell receptor beta chain was identified during a study of blood T cell repertoires in COVID-19. For the study at large: COVID-19 samples, acute and convalescent, were from the United States, Italy and Spain.

Some clones are missing from TCRdb's copy, which holds only in-frame ones; the method was immunoSEQ multiplex PCR. The sample lists approximately 75,000 clones, more than 70% occurring once. The CDR3 is made up of 14 amino acids. CDR1 and CDR2 from the germline V gene are SGHDN and FVKESK. V shed 5 bases, J shed 3 bases, and the junction held 3 bases outside the gene matches. The source material was peripheral blood. This sequence was found in a man aged 45-60 years with COVID-19, enrolled during active disease. The rearrangement links TRBV14 to TRBJ2-7; 11 bases agree with TRBD2. CDR3: CASSYLAGGYEQYF. CDR3 bases: TGTGCCAGCAGCTACCTAGCGGGAGGCTACGAGCAGTACTTC.